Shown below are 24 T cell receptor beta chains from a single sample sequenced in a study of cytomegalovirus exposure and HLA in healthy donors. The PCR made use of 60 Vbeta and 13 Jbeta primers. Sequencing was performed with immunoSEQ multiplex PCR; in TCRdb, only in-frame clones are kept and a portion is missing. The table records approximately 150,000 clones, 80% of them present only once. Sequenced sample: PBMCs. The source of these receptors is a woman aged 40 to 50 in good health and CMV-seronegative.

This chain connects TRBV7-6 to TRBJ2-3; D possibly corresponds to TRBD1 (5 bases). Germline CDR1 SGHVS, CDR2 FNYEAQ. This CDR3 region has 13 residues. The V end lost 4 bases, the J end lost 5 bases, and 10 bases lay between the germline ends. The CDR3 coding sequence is TGTGCCAGCAGCTCTCAGGGTGGAGATACGCAGTATTTT. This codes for CASSSQGGDTQYF.

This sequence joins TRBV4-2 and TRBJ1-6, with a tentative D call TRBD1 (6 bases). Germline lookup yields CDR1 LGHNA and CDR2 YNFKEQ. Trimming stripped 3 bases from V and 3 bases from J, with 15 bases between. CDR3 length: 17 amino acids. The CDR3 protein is CASSHRQETFYNSPLHF. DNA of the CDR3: TGTGCCAGCAGCCACAGACAGGAGACCTTCTATAATTCACCCCTCCACTTT.

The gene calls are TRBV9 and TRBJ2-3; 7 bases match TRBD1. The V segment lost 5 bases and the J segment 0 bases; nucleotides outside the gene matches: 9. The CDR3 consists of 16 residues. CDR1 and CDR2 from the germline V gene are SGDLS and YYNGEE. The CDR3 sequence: CASSDRDSYSTDTQYF. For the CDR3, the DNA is TGTGCCAGCAGTGACAGGGACAGCTATAGCACAGATACGCAGTATTTT.

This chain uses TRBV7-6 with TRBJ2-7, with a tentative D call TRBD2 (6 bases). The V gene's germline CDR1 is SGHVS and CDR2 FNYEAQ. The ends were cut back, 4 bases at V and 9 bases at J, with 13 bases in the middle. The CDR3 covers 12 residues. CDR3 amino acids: CASSSTAGGQYF. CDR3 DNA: TGTGCCAGCAGCTCAACTGCCGGGGGGCAGTACTTC.

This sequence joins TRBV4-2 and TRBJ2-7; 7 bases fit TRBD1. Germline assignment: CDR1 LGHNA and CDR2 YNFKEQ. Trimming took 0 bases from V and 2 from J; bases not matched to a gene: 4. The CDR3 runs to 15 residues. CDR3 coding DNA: TGTGCCAGCAGCCAAGAGACAGGGCCCACCTACGAGCAGTACTTC. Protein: CASSQETGPTYEQYF.

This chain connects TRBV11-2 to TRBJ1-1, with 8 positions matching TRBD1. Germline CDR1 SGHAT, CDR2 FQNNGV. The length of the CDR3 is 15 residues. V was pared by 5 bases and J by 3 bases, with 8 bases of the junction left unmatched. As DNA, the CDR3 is TGTGCCAGCAGCACAAACAGGGGGTTTGACACTGAAGCTTTCTTT. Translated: CASSTNRGFDTEAFF. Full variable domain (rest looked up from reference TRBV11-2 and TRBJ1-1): EAGVAQSPRYKIIEKRQSVAFWCNPISGHATLYWYQQILGQGPKLLIQFQNNGVVDDSQLPKDRFSAERLKGVDSTLKIQPAKLEDSAVYLCASSTNRGFDTEAFFGQGTRLTVV.

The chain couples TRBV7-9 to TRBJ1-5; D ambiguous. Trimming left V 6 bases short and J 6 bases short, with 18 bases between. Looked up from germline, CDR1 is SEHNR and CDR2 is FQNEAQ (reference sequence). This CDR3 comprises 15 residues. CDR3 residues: CASSKALPGIQPQHF. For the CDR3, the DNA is TGTGCCAGCAGTAAAGCCCTCCCGGGGATTCAGCCCCAGCATTTT. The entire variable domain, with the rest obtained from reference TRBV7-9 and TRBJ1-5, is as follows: DTGVSQNPRHKITKRGQNVTFRCDPISEHNRLYWYRQTLGQGPEFLTYFQNEAQLEKSRLLSDRFSAERPKGSFSTLEIQRTEQGDSAMYLCASSKALPGIQPQHFGDGTRLSIL.

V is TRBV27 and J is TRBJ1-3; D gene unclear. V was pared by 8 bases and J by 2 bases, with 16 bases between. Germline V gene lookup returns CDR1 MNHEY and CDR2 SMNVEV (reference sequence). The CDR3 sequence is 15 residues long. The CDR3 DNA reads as TGTGCCAGCTGTCAGGTACCAGGAACTGGAAACACCATATATTTT. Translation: CASCQVPGTGNTIYF.

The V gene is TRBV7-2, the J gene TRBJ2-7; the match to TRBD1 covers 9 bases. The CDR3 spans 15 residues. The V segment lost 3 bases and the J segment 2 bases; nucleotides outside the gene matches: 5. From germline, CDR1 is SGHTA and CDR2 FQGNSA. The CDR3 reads CASSFGGQGAYEQYF. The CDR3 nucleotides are TGTGCCAGCAGCTTTGGGGGACAGGGAGCCTACGAGCAGTACTTC.

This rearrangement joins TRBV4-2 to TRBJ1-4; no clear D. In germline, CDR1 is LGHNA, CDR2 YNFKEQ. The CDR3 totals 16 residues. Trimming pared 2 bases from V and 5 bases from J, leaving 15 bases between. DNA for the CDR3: TGTGCCAGCAGCCAACTACCTAGACGGGAAAATGAAAAACTGTTTTTT. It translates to CASSQLPRRENEKLFF.

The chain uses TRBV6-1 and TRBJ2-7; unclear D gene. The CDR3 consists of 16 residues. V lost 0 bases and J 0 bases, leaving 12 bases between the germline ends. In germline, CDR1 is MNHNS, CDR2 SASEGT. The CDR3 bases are TGTGCCAGCAGTGAAGCTTTCGCTGTGAGCTCCTACGAGCAGTACTTC. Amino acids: CASSEAFAVSSYEQYF.

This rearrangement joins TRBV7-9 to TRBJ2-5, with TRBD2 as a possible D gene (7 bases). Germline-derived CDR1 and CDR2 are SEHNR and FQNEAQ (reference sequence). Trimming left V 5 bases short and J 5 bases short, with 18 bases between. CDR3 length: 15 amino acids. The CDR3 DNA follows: TGTGCCAGCAGCCTCGATCGGGGGGCTGGTGAGACCCAGTACTTC. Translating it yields CASSLDRGAGETQYF.

CDR3 DNA sequence: TGTGCCAGCAGCCGTGACAGGGGCCACCCCTACAATGAGCAGTTCTTC. Its translation: CASSRDRGHPYNEQFF. This chain links TRBV7-9 with TRBJ2-1, with 8 bases identical to TRBD1. Trimming removed 5 bases from V and 2 bases from J; junction bases left unmatched: 8. This CDR3 has 16 amino acids. Looked up from germline, CDR1 is SEHNR and CDR2 is FQNEAQ (reference sequence).

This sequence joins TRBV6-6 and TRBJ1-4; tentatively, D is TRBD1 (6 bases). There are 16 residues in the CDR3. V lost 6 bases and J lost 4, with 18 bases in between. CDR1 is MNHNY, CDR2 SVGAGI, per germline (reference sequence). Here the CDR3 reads CASSPQGTDRNEKLFF. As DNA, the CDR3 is TGTGCCAGCAGCCCACAGGGCACAGATCGTAATGAAAAACTGTTTTTT.

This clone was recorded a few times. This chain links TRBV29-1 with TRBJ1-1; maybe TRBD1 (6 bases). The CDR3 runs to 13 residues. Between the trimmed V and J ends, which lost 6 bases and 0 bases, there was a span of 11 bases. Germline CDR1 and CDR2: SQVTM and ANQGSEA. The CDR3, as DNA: TGCAGCGTCGCAGGACAGATGAACACTGAAGCTTTCTTT. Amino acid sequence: CSVAGQMNTEAFF.

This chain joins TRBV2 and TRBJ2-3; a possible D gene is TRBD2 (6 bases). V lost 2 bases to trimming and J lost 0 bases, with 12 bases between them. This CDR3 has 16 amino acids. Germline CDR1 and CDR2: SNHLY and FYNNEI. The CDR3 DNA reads TGTGCCAGCAGTGAAAGGCGGGACCTTAGCACAGATACGCAGTATTTT. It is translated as CASSERRDLSTDTQYF.

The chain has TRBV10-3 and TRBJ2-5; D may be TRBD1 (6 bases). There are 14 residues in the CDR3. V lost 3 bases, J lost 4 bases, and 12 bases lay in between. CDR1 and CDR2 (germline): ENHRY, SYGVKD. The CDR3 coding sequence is TGTGCCATCAGTGAAGGGGGATCACGAGAGACCCAGTACTTC. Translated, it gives CAISEGGSRETQYF.

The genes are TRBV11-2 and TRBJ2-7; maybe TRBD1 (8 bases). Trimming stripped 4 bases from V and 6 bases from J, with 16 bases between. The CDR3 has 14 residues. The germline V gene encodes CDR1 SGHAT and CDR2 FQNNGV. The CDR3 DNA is TGTGCCAGCAGCTCGTACAGGGGGGGGATCGAGCAGTACTTC. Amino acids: CASSSYRGGIEQYF. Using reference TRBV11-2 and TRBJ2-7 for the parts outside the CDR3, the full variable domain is EAGVAQSPRYKIIEKRQSVAFWCNPISGHATLYWYQQILGQGPKLLIQFQNNGVVDDSQLPKDRFSAERLKGVDSTLKIQPAKLEDSAVYLCASSSYRGGIEQYFGPGTRLTVT.

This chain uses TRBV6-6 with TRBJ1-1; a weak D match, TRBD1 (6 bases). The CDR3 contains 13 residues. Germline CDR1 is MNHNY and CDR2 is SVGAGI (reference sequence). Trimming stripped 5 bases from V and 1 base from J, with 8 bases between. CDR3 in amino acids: CASSTDRNTEAFF. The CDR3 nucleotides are TGTGCCAGCAGTACGGACAGGAACACTGAAGCTTTCTTT.

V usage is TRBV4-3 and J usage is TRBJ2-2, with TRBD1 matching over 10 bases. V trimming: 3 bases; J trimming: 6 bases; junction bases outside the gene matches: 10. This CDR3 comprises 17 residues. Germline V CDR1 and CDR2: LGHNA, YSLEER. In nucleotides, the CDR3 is TGCGCCAGCAGCCAGGGGCCAACCGGGACAGGGGCCGGGGAGCTGTTTTTT. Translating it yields CASSQGPTGTGAGELFF.

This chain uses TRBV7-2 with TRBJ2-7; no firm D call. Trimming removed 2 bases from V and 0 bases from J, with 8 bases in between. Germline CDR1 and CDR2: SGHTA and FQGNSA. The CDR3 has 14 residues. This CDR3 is CASSLYQASYEQYF. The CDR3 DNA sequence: TGTGCCAGCAGCTTATACCAGGCCTCCTACGAGCAGTACTTC.

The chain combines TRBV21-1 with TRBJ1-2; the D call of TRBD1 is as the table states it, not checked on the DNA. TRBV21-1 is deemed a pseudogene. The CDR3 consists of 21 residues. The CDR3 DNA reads TGTGCCAGCAGCATATCCAGGGTCCAGTGGGACAGGGGATCTATGAACTATGGCTACACCTTC. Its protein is CASSISRVQWDRGSMNYGYTF.

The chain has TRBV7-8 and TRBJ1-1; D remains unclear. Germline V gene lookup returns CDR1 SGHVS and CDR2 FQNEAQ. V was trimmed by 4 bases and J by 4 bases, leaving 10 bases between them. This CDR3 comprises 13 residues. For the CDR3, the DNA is TGTGCCAGCAGCTCTGGGCCTGTCACTGAAGCTTTCTTT. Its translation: CASSSGPVTEAFF.

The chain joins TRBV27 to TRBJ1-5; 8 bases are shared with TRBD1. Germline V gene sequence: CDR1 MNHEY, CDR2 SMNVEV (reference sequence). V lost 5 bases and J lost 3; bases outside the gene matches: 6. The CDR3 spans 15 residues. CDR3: CASSPSDRVNQPQHF. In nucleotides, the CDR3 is TGTGCCAGCAGTCCCTCGGACAGGGTCAATCAGCCCCAGCATTTT.